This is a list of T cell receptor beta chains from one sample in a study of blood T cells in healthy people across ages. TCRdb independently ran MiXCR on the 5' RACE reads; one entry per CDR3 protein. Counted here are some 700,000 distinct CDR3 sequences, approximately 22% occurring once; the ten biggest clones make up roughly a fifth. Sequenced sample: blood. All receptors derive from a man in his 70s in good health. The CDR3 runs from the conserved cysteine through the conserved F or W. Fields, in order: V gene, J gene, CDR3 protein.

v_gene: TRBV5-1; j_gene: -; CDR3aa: CASSLDGSRSEQYF
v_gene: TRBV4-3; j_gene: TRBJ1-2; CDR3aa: CASSQGIRPNYGYTF
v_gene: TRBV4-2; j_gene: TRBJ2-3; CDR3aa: CASSQPPEFAETDTQYF
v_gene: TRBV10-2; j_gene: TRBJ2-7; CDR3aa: CASRIAGLGAEQYF
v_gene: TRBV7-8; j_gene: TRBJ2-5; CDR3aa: CASSLERTQYF
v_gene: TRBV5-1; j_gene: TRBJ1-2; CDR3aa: CASSLGGTASGYTF
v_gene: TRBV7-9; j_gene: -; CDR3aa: CASSLDLAGGDEQFF
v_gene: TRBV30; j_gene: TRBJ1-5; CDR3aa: CAWSVGPAGNQPQHF
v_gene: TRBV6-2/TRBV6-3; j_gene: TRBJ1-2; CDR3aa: CASSITGGLVYGYTF
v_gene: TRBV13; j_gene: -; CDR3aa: CASSLGTGTLGEQFF
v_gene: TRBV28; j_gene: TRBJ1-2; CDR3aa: CASSPTGANNYGYTF
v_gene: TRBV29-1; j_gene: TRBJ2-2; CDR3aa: CSVRSSGRGELFF
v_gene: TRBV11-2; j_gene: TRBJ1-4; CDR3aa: CASSLDRYLNEELFF
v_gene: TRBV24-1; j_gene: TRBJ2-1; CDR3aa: CATSEGLRTNEQFF
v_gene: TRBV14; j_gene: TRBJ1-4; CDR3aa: CASSQRRNEKLFF
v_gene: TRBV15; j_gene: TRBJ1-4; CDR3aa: CATSRVKLQTATNEKLFF
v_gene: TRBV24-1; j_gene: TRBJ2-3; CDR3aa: CATSDRQMRDTQYF
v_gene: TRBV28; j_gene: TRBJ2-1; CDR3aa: CASNPGPSYNEQFF
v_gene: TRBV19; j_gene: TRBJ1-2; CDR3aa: CARDSLRHYGYTF
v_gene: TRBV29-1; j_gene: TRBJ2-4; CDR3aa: CSGAGTDPKNIQYF
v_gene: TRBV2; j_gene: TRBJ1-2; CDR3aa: CASSEGFVRDYGYTF
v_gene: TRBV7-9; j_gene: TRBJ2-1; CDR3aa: CASSSRPGLAVNEQFF
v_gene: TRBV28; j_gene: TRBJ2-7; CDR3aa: CASSSRQGGSYEQYF
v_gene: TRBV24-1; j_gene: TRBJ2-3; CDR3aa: CATSVSTDTQYF
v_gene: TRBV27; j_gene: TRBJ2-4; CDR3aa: CASRSLGPAKNIQYF